This is a list of T cell receptor beta chains from one sample in a study of post-analysis software for immune sequencing data. TCRdb redid the calling of the PCR reads with MiXCR, one entry per CDR3 protein. The sample contains hundreds of thousands of distinct CDR3 sequences, 45% of which appear only once. The sample consisted of blood. Receptors originate from a girl aged 10 to 17 with multiple sclerosis. Each CDR3 is given with its conserved first and last residue. A D gene is named only where the DNA matches it firmly. Size is omitted from some rows. Given values are once, few, many or a class for expanded clones.

CDR3 protein: CASSLADRETSYEQYF; CDR3 DNA: TGTGCCAGCAGCTTAGCCGACAGGGAGACCTCCTACGAGCAGTACTTC; V gene: TRBV11-2; clone size: .; J gene: TRBJ2-7; D gene: TRBD1
CDR3 protein: CASSQQGREQFF; CDR3 DNA: TGTGCCAGCAGCCAACAGGGTAGGGAGCAGTTCTTC; V gene: TRBV5-4; clone size: .; J gene: TRBJ2-1; D gene: .
CDR3 protein: CASSLVSGRGNEQYF; CDR3 DNA: TGTGCCAGCAGCTTAGTCTCGGGCAGGGGGAACGAGCAGTACTTC; V gene: TRBV7-2; clone size: few; J gene: TRBJ2-7; D gene: TRBD1
CDR3 protein: CASSQGPGTSGRNEQFF; CDR3 DNA: TGCGCCAGCAGCCAAGGCCCCGGGACTAGCGGGAGGAATGAGCAGTTCTTC; V gene: TRBV4-1; clone size: .; J gene: TRBJ2-1; D gene: TRBD2
CDR3 protein: CATSRDVETQYF; CDR3 DNA: TGTGCCACCAGCAGAGATGTGGAGACCCAGTACTTC; V gene: TRBV15; clone size: many; J gene: TRBJ2-5; D gene: .
CDR3 protein: CASRRSGSGANVLTF; CDR3 DNA: TGTGCCAGCAGACGGAGCGGGTCTGGGGCCAACGTCCTGACTTTC; V gene: TRBV6-6; clone size: few; J gene: TRBJ2-6; D gene: .
CDR3 protein: CSARDGHAGRRVYEQYF; CDR3 DNA: TGCAGTGCTAGAGATGGACACGCGGGACGGCGGGTCTACGAGCAGTACTTC; V gene: TRBV20-1; clone size: few; J gene: TRBJ2-7; D gene: .
CDR3 protein: CASSLPASEGHGYTF; CDR3 DNA: TGTGCCAGCAGTTTACCAGCCTCAGAGGGCCATGGCTACACCTTC; V gene: TRBV28; clone size: .; J gene: TRBJ1-2; D gene: .
CDR3 protein: CASSLLAGAPYNEQFF; CDR3 DNA: TGCGCCAGCAGCCTCCTAGCGGGGGCCCCTTACAATGAGCAGTTCTTC; V gene: TRBV5-1; clone size: .; J gene: TRBJ2-1; D gene: TRBD2
CDR3 protein: CATSSLQGPNEKLFF; CDR3 DNA: TGTGCCACCAGCAGTCTACAGGGCCCTAATGAAAAACTGTTTTTT; V gene: TRBV15; clone size: few; J gene: TRBJ1-4; D gene: .
CDR3 protein: CASSLALSPVGEKLFF; CDR3 DNA: TGTGCCAGCAGCTTGGCCTTGAGCCCGGTGGGTGAAAAACTGTTTTTT; V gene: TRBV5-6; clone size: few; J gene: TRBJ1-4; D gene: .
CDR3 protein: CASSLEAVNSPLHF; CDR3 DNA: TGCGCCAGCAGCTTGGAGGCGGTAAATTCACCCCTCCACTTT; V gene: TRBV5-1; clone size: few; J gene: TRBJ1-6; D gene: .
CDR3 protein: CASSPPGAGADTQYF; CDR3 DNA: TGTGCCAGCAGCCCCCCGGGAGCGGGAGCAGATACGCAGTATTTT; V gene: TRBV5-6; clone size: .; J gene: TRBJ2-3; D gene: TRBD2
CDR3 protein: CASSDLWDSSYNEQFF; CDR3 DNA: TGTGCCAGCAGTGACTTATGGGACAGCTCCTACAATGAGCAGTTCTTC; V gene: TRBV6-2/TRBV6-3; clone size: few; J gene: TRBJ2-1; D gene: TRBD1
CDR3 protein: CASSYSSGEAFF; CDR3 DNA: TGTGCCAGCAGTTACTCGAGCGGTGAAGCTTTCTTT; V gene: TRBV6-5; clone size: .; J gene: TRBJ1-1; D gene: .
CDR3 protein: CASSTLVGDRVKENYGYTF; CDR3 DNA: TGTGCCAGCTCAACCCTTGTCGGGGACAGGGTAAAGGAAAACTATGGCTACACCTTC; V gene: TRBV18; clone size: few; J gene: TRBJ1-2; D gene: TRBD1
CDR3 protein: CASSLGDDRGYGYTF; CDR3 DNA: TGTGCCAGCAGCCTGGGAGATGACAGGGGCTATGGCTACACCTTC; V gene: TRBV9; clone size: .; J gene: TRBJ1-2; D gene: TRBD1
CDR3 protein: CASRKIRGTGGTHNEQFF; CDR3 DNA: TGTGCCAGCAGGAAGATTCGGGGGACAGGGGGCACCCACAATGAGCAGTTCTTC; V gene: TRBV6-1; clone size: once; J gene: TRBJ2-1; D gene: TRBD1
CDR3 protein: CASNPAGTSTDTQYF; CDR3 DNA: TGTGCCAGCAATCCGGCAGGGACTAGCACAGATACGCAGTATTTT; V gene: TRBV25-1; clone size: .; J gene: TRBJ2-3; D gene: .
CDR3 protein: CASSLATPETQYF; CDR3 DNA: TGTGCCAGCAGCTTAGCGACTCCAGAGACCCAGTACTTC; V gene: TRBV7-6; clone size: few; J gene: TRBJ2-5; D gene: .
CDR3 protein: CSGSGSTDTQYF; CDR3 DNA: TGCAGCGGAAGCGGCAGCACAGATACGCAGTATTTT; V gene: TRBV29-1; clone size: few; J gene: TRBJ2-3; D gene: .
CDR3 protein: CASRHSGLYNEQFF; CDR3 DNA: TGTGCCTCACGTCATAGCGGACTCTACAATGAGCAGTTCTTC; V gene: TRBV19; clone size: few; J gene: TRBJ2-1; D gene: .
CDR3 protein: CASSRGGGSYEQYF; CDR3 DNA: TGTGCCAGCAGCAGAGGGGGCGGCTCCTACGAGCAGTACTTC; V gene: TRBV11-2; clone size: .; J gene: TRBJ2-7; D gene: TRBD1
CDR3 protein: CASSTSLGDTQYF; CDR3 DNA: TGTGCCAGCAGTACATCCCTGGGGGATACGCAGTATTTT; V gene: TRBV27; clone size: few; J gene: TRBJ2-3; D gene: .
CDR3 protein: CASSLLVSGRIFGNEQFF; CDR3 DNA: TGTGCCAGCAGTTTATTGGTTAGCGGGAGAATCTTTGGCAATGAGCAGTTCTTC; V gene: TRBV28; clone size: few; J gene: TRBJ2-1; D gene: TRBD2
CDR3 protein: CSARGSGATKDEQFF; CDR3 DNA: TGCAGTGCTAGAGGGTCAGGGGCCACCAAGGATGAGCAGTTCTTC; V gene: TRBV20-1; clone size: .; J gene: TRBJ2-1; D gene: .
CDR3 protein: CAISEWGSGPDEQFF; CDR3 DNA: TGTGCCATCAGTGAGTGGGGGTCCGGACCGGATGAGCAGTTCTTC; V gene: TRBV10-3; clone size: .; J gene: TRBJ2-1; D gene: .
CDR3 protein: CASSRTGTNSYEQYF; CDR3 DNA: TGTGCCAGCAGCCGAACGGGGACTAACTCCTACGAGCAGTACTTC; V gene: TRBV7-2; clone size: .; J gene: TRBJ2-7; D gene: TRBD2
CDR3 protein: CASSRRTSGKHTQYF; CDR3 DNA: TGTGCCAGCAGCCGGAGGACTAGCGGGAAACATACGCAGTATTTT; V gene: TRBV13; clone size: few; J gene: TRBJ2-3; D gene: TRBD2
CDR3 protein: CAGSIEGLASYEQYF; CDR3 DNA: TGTGCCGGTAGTATAGAAGGACTAGCCTCCTACGAGCAGTACTTC; V gene: TRBV19; clone size: .; J gene: TRBJ2-7; D gene: TRBD2
CDR3 protein: CAKQGGRETQFF; CDR3 DNA: TGTGCCAAACAGGGGGGGAGAGAGACCCAGTTCTTC; V gene: TRBV2; clone size: .; J gene: TRBJ2-1; D gene: .
CDR3 protein: CASSPAGGWNQPQHF; CDR3 DNA: TGTGCCAGCAGCCCTGCGGGTGGTTGGAATCAGCCCCAGCATTTT; V gene: TRBV28; clone size: once; J gene: TRBJ1-5; D gene: .
CDR3 protein: CATYGRDLTEAFF; CDR3 DNA: TGCGCCACCTATGGACGGGACCTCACTGAAGCTTTCTTT; V gene: TRBV4-1; clone size: once; J gene: TRBJ1-1; D gene: .
CDR3 protein: CASSLGLAGASTDTQYF; CDR3 DNA: TGCGCCAGCAGCTTGGGACTAGCGGGAGCTAGCACAGATACGCAGTATTTT; V gene: TRBV5-1; clone size: .; J gene: TRBJ2-3; D gene: TRBD2
CDR3 protein: CASSSLRGPQHF; CDR3 DNA: TGTGCCAGCAGTTCCCTGCGCGGCCCCCAGCATTTT; V gene: TRBV28; clone size: .; J gene: TRBJ1-5; D gene: .
CDR3 protein: CSGRTSGYNEQFF; CDR3 DNA: TGCAGCGGGCGGACTAGCGGTTACAATGAGCAGTTCTTC; V gene: TRBV29-1; clone size: .; J gene: TRBJ2-1; D gene: TRBD2
CDR3 protein: CASSTGGVRGYEQYF; CDR3 DNA: TGTGCCAGCAGCACAGGGGGAGTCAGGGGCTACGAGCAGTACTTC; V gene: TRBV12-3/TRBV12-4; clone size: few; J gene: TRBJ2-7; D gene: TRBD1
CDR3 protein: CAVQGEYADTQYF; CDR3 DNA: TGTGCCGTCCAGGGGGAGTACGCAGATACGCAGTATTTT; V gene: TRBV12-3/TRBV12-4; clone size: .; J gene: TRBJ2-3; D gene: TRBD1
CDR3 protein: CASSLDPGSSYEQYF; CDR3 DNA: TGTGCCAGCAGCTTAGATCCAGGTAGCTCCTACGAGCAGTACTTC; V gene: TRBV7-8; clone size: .; J gene: TRBJ2-7; D gene: .
CDR3 protein: CSVERGAPVDTQYF; CDR3 DNA: TGCAGCGTTGAGAGGGGGGCTCCTGTAGATACGCAGTATTTT; V gene: TRBV29-1; clone size: .; J gene: TRBJ2-3; D gene: .
CDR3 protein: CASSYVAGGTEAFF; CDR3 DNA: TGTGCCAGCAGTTACGTTGCAGGGGGCACTGAAGCTTTCTTT; V gene: TRBV6-2/TRBV6-3; clone size: .; J gene: TRBJ1-1; D gene: TRBD1